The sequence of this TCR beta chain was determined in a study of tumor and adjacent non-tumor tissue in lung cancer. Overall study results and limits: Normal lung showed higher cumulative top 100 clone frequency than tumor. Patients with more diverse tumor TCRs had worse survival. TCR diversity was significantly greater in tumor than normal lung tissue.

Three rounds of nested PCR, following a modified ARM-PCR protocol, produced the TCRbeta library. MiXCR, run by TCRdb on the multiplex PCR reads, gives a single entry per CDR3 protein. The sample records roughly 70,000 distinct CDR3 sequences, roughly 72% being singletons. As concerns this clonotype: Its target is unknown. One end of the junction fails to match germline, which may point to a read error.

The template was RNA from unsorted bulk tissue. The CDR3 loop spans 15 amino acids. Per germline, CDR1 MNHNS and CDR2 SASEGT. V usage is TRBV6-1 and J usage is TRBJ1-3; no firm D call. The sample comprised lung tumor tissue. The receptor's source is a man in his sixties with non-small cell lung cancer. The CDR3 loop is CAISDYSLSGNTVYF. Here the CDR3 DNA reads TGTGCCATCAGTGATTACTCCCTCTCTGGAAACACCGTATATTTT.